These 6 T cell receptor beta chains share one sample of origin, sequenced in a study of OX40 agonist ivuxolimab in advanced cancers. Some clones are missing from TCRdb's copy, which holds only in-frame ones; the method was immunoSEQ multiplex PCR. The sample consists of about 67,000 clones, around 83% of them appearing once. The source was CD4+ or CD8+ T cells sorted from blood, collected in a trial of the OX40 agonist ivuxolimab. The receptors shown here come from an adult with an advanced solid tumor such as melanoma, head and neck, liver or kidney cancer.

The CDR3 DNA is TGTGCCAGCAGCCTCCGACTAGCGGGAACGAATACGCAGTATTTT. Translating gives CASSLRLAGTNTQYF. This rearrangement joins TRBV7-6 to TRBJ2-3; 11 bases are shared with TRBD2. The CDR3 totals 15 residues. Germline assignment: CDR1 SGHVS and CDR2 FNYEAQ. With 5 bases clipped from V and 7 bases from J, the junction kept 8 bases outside the gene matches.

J is TRBJ2-1 and V is TRBV29-1; D gene uncertain. Per the germline V gene, CDR1 is SQVTM and CDR2 is ANQGSEA. This CDR3 has 13 residues. V was shortened by 3 bases and J by 1 base, with 7 bases between the two germline ends. For the CDR3, the DNA is TGCAGCGTTGAGGCTCTATCCTACAATGAGCAGTTCTTC. It translates to CSVEALSYNEQFF.

This chain uses TRBV7-2 with TRBJ2-5; D remains ambiguous. The CDR3 consists of 14 residues. The germline V and J ends were trimmed by 2 bases and 2 bases, with 9 bases remaining between them. The germline CDR1 and CDR2 sequences are SGHTA and FQGNSA. CDR3 region: CASSLRPQQETQYF. The CDR3 DNA reads as TGTGCCAGCAGCTTACGCCCCCAGCAAGAGACCCAGTACTTC.

The J gene is TRBJ2-7, the V gene TRBV18, with D unclear. The ends were cut back, 3 bases at V and 5 bases at J, with 17 bases in the middle. This CDR3 is built from 15 residues. Germline CDR1 KGHSH, CDR2 LQKENI. The CDR3 sequence: CASSPGQRLVDEQYF. DNA of the CDR3: TGTGCCAGCTCACCTGGGCAGCGTCTAGTGGACGAGCAGTACTTC.

The V call is TRBV4-3, the J call TRBJ1-6, with D unclear. CDR3 size: 15 residues. V dropped 0 bases and J dropped 10 bases, with 13 bases sitting between them. Germline V lookup: CDR1 LGHNA, CDR2 YSLEER. CDR3 DNA: TGCGCCAGCAGCCAAGAACGGCAGCGGGTCTCACCCCTCCACTTT. Protein: CASSQERQRVSPLHF.

The CDR3 loop reads CASSLSQGGNYGYTF. As DNA, the CDR3 is TGCGCCAGCAGCTTAAGCCAGGGGGGCAACTATGGCTACACCTTC. The genes are TRBV5-1 and TRBJ1-2; TRBD1 matches at 7 bases. CDR1 and CDR2 (germline): SGHRS, YFSETQ. Trimming took 2 bases from V and 2 from J; bases not matched to a gene: 6. This CDR3 has 15 amino acids.